Each of the 24 T cell receptor beta chains below was sequenced from the same sample in a study of T cells after somatic rescue of genetic block. Only in-frame clones appear in the TCRdb table, and some are missing; sequencing was by immunoSEQ multiplex PCR. The sample shows 70,000 or so clones, roughly 94% of them seen only once. Material: peripheral blood mononuclear cells (PBMCs). These receptors all stem from a man aged 35-49 years.

The chain's CDR3 is CAIRAGGVCGPDTQYF. The DNA of the CDR3 is TGTGCCATCAGGGCGGGGGGGGTATGCGGCCCAGATACGCAGTATTTT. The chain uses TRBV10-3 and TRBJ2-3, with 9 bases matching TRBD2. The germline CDR1 and CDR2 sequences are ENHRY and SYGVKD. The CDR3 length is 16 residues. Unmatched junction bases numbered 11, after V lost 6 bases and J lost 4 bases.

This sequence joins TRBV5-5 and TRBJ2-3; TRBD1 or TRBD2 may be the D gene (6 bases each). This CDR3 has 14 residues. In germline, CDR1 is SGHKS, CDR2 YYEKEE (reference sequence). V shed 1 base and J shed 4 bases, with 10 bases lying between them. The chain's CDR3 is CASSLWGAPDTQYF. Written as DNA, the CDR3 is TGTGCCAGCAGCTTGTGGGGGGCCCCAGATACGCAGTATTTT. The complete variable domain, with remaining parts taken from reference TRBV5-5 and TRBJ2-3, reads DAGVTQSPTHLIKTRGQQVTLRCSPISGHKSVSWYQQVLGQGPQFIFQYYEKEERGRGNFPDRFSARQFPNYSSELNVNALLLGDSALYLCASSLWGAPDTQYFGPGTRLTVL.

The chain links TRBV5-1 to TRBJ2-6, with unresolved D. Germline V gives CDR1 SGHRS, CDR2 YFSETQ. The length of the CDR3 is 14 residues. Trimming removed 4 bases at V and 0 bases at J, with 5 bases between. The CDR3 loop reads CASSPSSGANVLTF. CDR3 in DNA: TGCGCCAGCAGCCCGTCCTCTGGGGCCAACGTCCTGACTTTC.

The chain carries TRBV29-1 and TRBJ1-2; D is uncertain. The V and J ends lost 7 bases and 7 bases respectively, with 13 bases between them. Per the germline V gene, CDR1 is SQVTM and CDR2 is ANQGSEA. The CDR3 spans 11 residues. CDR3 in amino acids: CSAGSGRGYTF. Here the CDR3 DNA reads TGCAGCGCCGGCTCGGGTCGTGGCTACACCTTC. Combining the CDR3 with reference TRBV29-1 and TRBJ1-2 gives the whole variable domain SAVISQKPSRDICQRGTSLTIQCQVDSQVTMMFWYRQQPGQSLTLIATANQGSEATYESGFVIDKFPISRPNLTFSTLTVSNMSPEDSSIYLCSAGSGRGYTFGSGTRLTVV.

V gene TRBV29-1 combines with J gene TRBJ2-3, with TRBD1 as a possible D gene (7 bases). Trimming stripped 7 bases from V and 4 bases from J, with 15 bases between. The CDR3 runs to 13 residues. Germline V gives CDR1 SQVTM, CDR2 ANQGSEA. The CDR3 bases are TGCAGCGCGCAGGGGGGTAACGCAGATACGCAGTATTTT. It is translated as CSAQGGNADTQYF.

The V and J genes are TRBV19 and TRBJ1-4; tentative D call: TRBD1 (6 bases). From germline, CDR1 is LNHDA and CDR2 SQIVND (reference sequence). Trimming removed 6 bases at V and 6 bases at J, with 11 bases between. CDR3 length: 13 amino acids. Here the CDR3 reads CASRSGTHEKLFF. In DNA form, the CDR3 reads TGTGCCAGTAGATCCGGGACACATGAAAAACTGTTTTTT. Supplemented by reference TRBV19 and TRBJ1-4, the full variable domain reads DGGITQSPKYLFRKEGQNVTLSCEQNLNHDAMYWYRQDPGQGLRLIYYSQIVNDFQKGDIAEGYSVSREKKESFPLTVTSAQKNPTAFYLCASRSGTHEKLFFGSGTQLSVL.

The chain couples TRBV15 to TRBJ1-5; D remains ambiguous. The CDR3 spans 14 residues. Germline V gene data show CDR1 as LNHNV and CDR2 as YYDKDF (reference sequence). Trimming cost V 0 bases and J 5 bases, with 8 bases left between them. CDR3 in amino acids: CATSREQPDQPQHF. The CDR3 DNA sequence: TGTGCCACCAGCAGAGAACAGCCGGATCAGCCCCAGCATTTT.

The chain carries TRBV28 and TRBJ2-6; D not certain. With 5 bases removed from V and 2 bases from J, the gap between germline ends came to 13 bases. Germline V gene data show CDR1 as MDHEN and CDR2 as SYDVKM. The CDR3 totals 16 residues. The CDR3 loop is CASSPATWTGANVLTF. Here the CDR3 DNA reads TGTGCCAGCAGTCCCGCGACATGGACTGGGGCCAACGTCCTGACTTTC.

The genes are TRBV10-3 and TRBJ2-7; the D gene is possibly TRBD2 (5 bases). The V end was cut by 0 bases, the J end by 5 bases, with 11 bases between. CDR1 and CDR2 (germline): ENHRY, SYGVKD. This CDR3 spans 14 amino acids. The CDR3 bases are TGTGCCATCAGTGAGTCGGGAGATGGGAACGAGCAGTACTTC. Its protein product is CAISESGDGNEQYF.

The chain is built from TRBV7-2 and TRBJ2-7; 10 bases map to TRBD2. Germline CDR1 SGHTA, CDR2 FQGNSA. The CDR3 consists of 15 residues. With 6 bases clipped from V and 1 base from J, the junction kept 6 bases outside the gene matches. This CDR3 is CASRRGTSVSYEQYF. CDR3 DNA: TGTGCCAGCAGGCGAGGGACTAGCGTGTCCTACGAGCAGTACTTC. The full variable domain, in which reference TRBV7-2 and TRBJ2-7 provide the parts outside the CDR3, is GAGVSQSPSNKVTEKGKDVELRCDPISGHTALYWYRQSLGQGLEFLIYFQGNSAPDKSGLPSDRFSAERTGGSVSTLTIQRTQQEDSAVYLCASRRGTSVSYEQYFGPGTRLTVT.

The chain couples TRBV19 to TRBJ2-1, with a possible D match to TRBD1 (6 bases). Between the trimmed V and J ends, which lost 5 bases and 0 bases, there was a span of 8 bases. CDR1 and CDR2 from the germline V gene are LNHDA and SQIVND (reference sequence). The CDR3 runs 14 residues. CDR3 amino acids: CASSFRGSYNEQFF. The CDR3, as DNA: TGTGCCAGTAGTTTCAGGGGCTCCTACAATGAGCAGTTCTTC. Full variable domain (remainder filled in from reference TRBV19 and TRBJ2-1): DGGITQSPKYLFRKEGQNVTLSCEQNLNHDAMYWYRQDPGQGLRLIYYSQIVNDFQKGDIAEGYSVSREKKESFPLTVTSAQKNPTAFYLCASSFRGSYNEQFFGPGTRLTVL.

The CDR3 reads CASTDTGELFF. In DNA form, the CDR3 reads TGTGCCAGCACCGACACCGGGGAGCTGTTTTTT. The rearrangement joins TRBV11-3 to TRBJ2-2; no clear D gene. Germline V CDR1 and CDR2: SGHNT, YENEEA. The CDR3 totals 11 residues. V was cut by 7 bases and J by 3 bases, with 3 bases left in between.

A single count supports this clone. The chain recombines TRBV7-8 with TRBJ2-1; D possibly corresponds to TRBD2 (5 bases). Deletions cut 5 bases from V and 0 bases from J, with 20 bases between. Per germline, CDR1 SGHVS and CDR2 FQNEAQ. The CDR3 runs 18 residues. The CDR3 region is CASSPWSSGRSSYNEQFF. CDR3 coding DNA: TGTGCCAGCAGCCCCTGGTCCTCGGGAAGGAGCTCCTACAATGAGCAGTTCTTC.

The chain links TRBV10-1 to TRBJ2-2; no reliable D call. CDR1 and CDR2 from the germline V gene are WNHNN and SYGVQD (reference sequence). There are 14 residues in the CDR3. Trimming shortened V by 2 bases and J by 7 bases, and 11 bases separated the two germline ends. The CDR3 region has the DNA TGCGCCAGCAGTGAGGGAAGGGAAATCGGGGAGCTGTTTTTT. Translation gives CASSEGREIGELFF.

The count of this clone is one. The rearrangement uses TRBV7-9 and TRBJ1-4, with D possibly being TRBD1 (5 bases). Germline-derived CDR1 and CDR2 are SEHNR and FQNEAQ (reference sequence). CDR3 length: 15 amino acids. V lost 5 bases and J 3 bases, leaving 13 bases between the germline ends. In DNA form, the CDR3 reads TGTGCCAGCAGCCCCCGGGGGGTTGCTAATGAAAAACTGTTTTTT. This translates into CASSPRGVANEKLFF.

The chain combines TRBV27 with TRBJ2-5; TRBD2 matches 8 bases. V was pared by 4 bases and J by 11 bases, with 12 bases of the junction left unmatched. The germline V gene encodes CDR1 MNHEY and CDR2 SMNVEV (reference sequence). The CDR3 sequence is 14 residues long. The CDR3 sequence: CASSSGTRGREQYF. The CDR3, as DNA: TGTGCCAGCAGTTCCGGGACTAGGGGAAGAGAGCAGTACTTC.

J is TRBJ1-1 and V is TRBV5-4; no firm D call. The CDR3 covers 14 residues. Trimming stripped 4 bases from V and 1 base from J, with 11 bases between. The germline V gene encodes CDR1 SGHNT and CDR2 YYREEE (reference sequence). CDR3 nucleotides: TGTGCCAGCAGCACGGACCTCGGGAACACTGAAGCTTTCTTT. Its protein product is CASSTDLGNTEAFF. The full variable domain, with the rest looked up from reference TRBV5-4 and TRBJ1-1, is ETGVTQSPTHLIKTRGQQVTLRCSSQSGHNTVSWYQQALGQGPQFIFQYYREEENGRGNFPPRFSGLQFPNYSSELNVNALELDDSALYLCASSTDLGNTEAFFGQGTRLTVV.

The chain has TRBV19 and TRBJ2-7; 9 bases map to TRBD1. Germline values: CDR1 LNHDA, CDR2 SQIVND (reference sequence). J gave up 3 bases and V 4 bases, and 1 base lay outside the gene matches. CDR3 size: 13 residues. CDR3 DNA sequence: TGTGCCAGTAGTAGGGACAGGGACTACGAGCAGTACTTC. Translation: CASSRDRDYEQYF.

The CDR3 DNA is TGCGCCAGCAGCTTGGTAGCGGGGGGACCGGATACGCAGTATTTT. It encodes CASSLVAGGPDTQYF. The chain is built from TRBV5-1 and TRBJ2-3, with 10 nucleotides matching TRBD2. Looked up from germline, CDR1 is SGHRS and CDR2 is YFSETQ. The ends lost 0 bases at V and 6 bases at J; junction bases unmatched: 4. The CDR3 runs to 15 residues.

The V gene is TRBV7-2, the J gene TRBJ1-3; TRBD1 agrees at 10 bases. The CDR3 loop spans 17 amino acids. In germline, CDR1 is SGHTA, CDR2 FQGNSA. After removal of 5 bases from V and 4 bases from J, the junction contained 11 bases not matched to a gene. CDR3 protein: CASSAWATGGRGNTIYF. CDR3 sequence (DNA): TGTGCCAGCAGCGCCTGGGCGACAGGGGGCAGGGGAAACACCATATATTTT.

J is TRBJ2-1 and V is TRBV27; possible D gene TRBD2, 7 bases. Germline CDR1 reads MNHEY; CDR2 reads SMNVEV (reference sequence). The CDR3 is 16 amino acids. V lost 5 bases and J 3 bases, leaving 17 bases between the germline ends. CDR3 sequence (DNA): TGTGCCAGCAGTACCCTGCGGGGGCGCATCTACAATGAGCAGTTCTTC. Protein sequence: CASSTLRGRIYNEQFF.

V and J are TRBV27 and TRBJ1-1; TRBD1 is a possible D gene (5 bases). The CDR3 contains 13 residues. Germline V gene sequence: CDR1 MNHEY, CDR2 SMNVEV (reference sequence). Trimming cost V 4 bases and J 5 bases, with 11 bases left between them. DNA of the CDR3: TGTGCCAGCAGTTCGGGGGTTTGGACTGAAGCTTTCTTT. Amino acids: CASSSGVWTEAFF.

The chain has TRBV5-4 and TRBJ2-3; tentative D call: TRBD1 (6 bases). CDR3 size: 16 residues. In germline, CDR1 is SGHNT, CDR2 YYREEE (reference sequence). Trimming stripped 0 bases from V and 2 bases from J, with 13 bases between. The CDR3 is CASSLDRARATDTQYF. CDR3 nucleotides: TGTGCCAGCAGCTTGGACAGGGCCCGTGCCACAGATACGCAGTATTTT.

The gene calls are TRBV19 and TRBJ2-1; 7 bases agree with TRBD2. This CDR3 is built from 14 residues. V trimming: 11 bases; J trimming: 1 base; junction bases outside the gene matches: 8. Per germline, CDR1 LNHDA and CDR2 SQIVND (reference sequence). CDR3 sequence (DNA): TGTGCCTGTGGATCTAGCGGTTCCTACAATGAGCAGTTCTTC. This gives the protein CACGSSGSYNEQFF. Together with reference TRBV19 and TRBJ2-1, the CDR3 gives the full variable domain: DGGITQSPKYLFRKEGQNVTLSCEQNLNHDAMYWYRQDPGQGLRLIYYSQIVNDFQKGDIAEGYSVSREKKESFPLTVTSAQKNPTAFYLCACGSSGSYNEQFFGPGTRLTVL.